These T cell receptor beta chains were read from a single sample in a study of cytomegalovirus exposure and HLA in healthy donors. Sequencing was performed with immunoSEQ multiplex PCR; in TCRdb, only in-frame clones are kept and a portion is missing. The table lists 110,000 or so clones, about 70% of them singletons. Material for sequencing was PBMCs. These receptors originate from a man aged 30 to 39 in good health and CMV-seronegative. Each CDR3 is given with its conserved first and last residue. Only part of the rows carry a size: once, few, many, or a class if the clone is expanded.

V gene	clone size	J gene	CDR3 protein
TRBV6-5	.	TRBJ1-1	CASSYQGNTEAFF
TRBV5-8	.	TRBJ1-5	CASSLRRIGGGMSNQPQHF
TRBV4-3	medium-sized	TRBJ2-6	CASSQEGDSSGANVLTF
TRBV7-2	.	TRBJ1-2	CASSLTKNPGQGDSGYTF
TRBV7-2	.	TRBJ1-2	CASSRARGPGGYTF
TRBV21-1	.	TRBJ2-5	CASSLFWLRVQETQYF
TRBV5-4	.	TRBJ1-3	CASSEQAAGAGNTIYF
TRBV7-2	few	TRBJ2-5	CASSPGQELGAQYF
TRBV7-2	.	TRBJ2-2	CASGLSGVSGELFF
TRBV5-1	.	TRBJ2-2	CASISDQGRTGELFF
TRBV12-5	few	TRBJ1-5	CASGLVLSESNQPQHF
TRBV6-1	.	TRBJ2-1	CASSESGGVDEQFF
TRBV6-5	.	TRBJ1-4	CASSRDRREKLFF
TRBV15	once	TRBJ2-1	CATSRVRGEQFF
TRBV7-9	.	TRBJ2-3	CSSSLSGTALYTDTQYF
TRBV7-2	.	TRBJ1-1	CASSLSGLNTEAFF
TRBV5-1	.	TRBJ2-4	CASSQSTSTSAKNIQYF
TRBV6-5	.	TRBJ1-5	CASSRNQDYQPQHF
TRBV6-1	.	TRBJ1-5	CASSEDRDQPQHF
TRBV5-6	.	TRBJ1-5	CASSTGQGNQPQHF
TRBV4-3	.	TRBJ1-2	CASSQEVAANYGYTF
TRBV2	.	TRBJ2-5	CASSYTVGEETQYF
TRBV6-6	.	TRBJ1-3	CASRVGGFSTGNTIYF
TRBV28	.	TRBJ1-2	CASSLEIRVGYGYTF
TRBV28	few	TRBJ2-7	CASSLYPFRGQGSYEQYF
TRBV5-4	.	TRBJ2-7	CASSLFTGTDEQYF
TRBV6-1	.	TRBJ2-6	CASSGGKASGANVLTF
TRBV5-8	.	TRBJ2-1	CASSLAGGHYNEQFF
TRBV13	.	TRBJ2-7	CASSLYGGQGRVEQYF
TRBV28	.	TRBJ2-7	CASSVTGVEQYF
TRBV28	.	TRBJ2-7	CATRDRGHEQYF
TRBV4-2	.	TRBJ2-5	CASSQDRGRGFETQYF
TRBV25-1	.	TRBJ2-4	CASSDGRQAKNIQYF
TRBV4-1	.	TRBJ2-1	CASSLVISRGDNEQFF
TRBV9	.	TRBJ1-3	CASSVGQGIDGNTIYF
TRBV9	.	TRBJ2-2	CASSPTSRANTGELFF
TRBV27	.	TRBJ2-1	CASSYAGSSYNEQFF
TRBV5-4	.	TRBJ2-4	CASSLATGGKNIQYF
TRBV7-9	medium-sized	TRBJ1-2	CASSLEPSVEYGYTF
TRBV7-2	few	TRBJ2-7	CASSFGSSGRALYF
TRBV18	once	TRBJ1-4	CASSRVTNEKLFF
TRBV4-1	.	TRBJ2-4	CASSQAQFQNIQYF
TRBV27	.	TRBJ2-7	CASILFYEQYF